This T cell receptor beta chain was profiled in a study of blood T cell repertoires in COVID-19. The CDR3 is 15 residues long. The germline CDR1 and CDR2 sequences are SGHNT and YYREEE (reference sequence). Trimming took off 4 bases at V and 6 bases at J, with 16 bases between the two ends. The authors' processing: Using reference gene primer amplification, nucleated cell counts were estimated. The protocol was immunoSEQ multiplex PCR, while the TCRdb copy is restricted to in-frame clones and leaves out a portion. That table is the source of V, J and clone size, and D and trimming were worked out from the DNA. The sample holds about 330,000 clones; 86% are singletons and the top ten take around 1.5%.

The receptor's source is a woman aged 45-65 years with acute or convalescent COVID-19. The sample taken for sequencing was peripheral blood. J is TRBJ2-2 and V is TRBV5-4, with D maybe TRBD1 (5 bases). CDR3 protein: CASSPQGESSGELFF. The CDR3 DNA reads as TGTGCCAGCAGCCCCCAGGGCGAGTCCTCCGGGGAGCTGTTTTTT.